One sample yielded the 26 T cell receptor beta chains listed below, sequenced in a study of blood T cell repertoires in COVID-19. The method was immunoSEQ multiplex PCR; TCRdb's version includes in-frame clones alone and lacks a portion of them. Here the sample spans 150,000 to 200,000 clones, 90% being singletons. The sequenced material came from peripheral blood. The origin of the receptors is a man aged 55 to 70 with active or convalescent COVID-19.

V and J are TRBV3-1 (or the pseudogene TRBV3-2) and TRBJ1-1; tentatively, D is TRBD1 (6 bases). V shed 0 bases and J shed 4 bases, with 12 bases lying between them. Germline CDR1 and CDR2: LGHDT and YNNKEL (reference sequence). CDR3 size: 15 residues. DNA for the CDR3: TGTGCCAGCAGCCAAGATAGGGGGTTCTTCACTGAAGCTTTCTTT. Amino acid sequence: CASSQDRGFFTEAFF.

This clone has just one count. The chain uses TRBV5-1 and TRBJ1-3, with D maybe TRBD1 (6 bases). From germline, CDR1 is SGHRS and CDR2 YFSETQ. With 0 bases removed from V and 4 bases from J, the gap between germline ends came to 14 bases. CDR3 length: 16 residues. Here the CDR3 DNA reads TGCGCCAGCAGCTTGGAACAGGGAATTGCCGGAAACACCATATATTTT. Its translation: CASSLEQGIAGNTIYF.

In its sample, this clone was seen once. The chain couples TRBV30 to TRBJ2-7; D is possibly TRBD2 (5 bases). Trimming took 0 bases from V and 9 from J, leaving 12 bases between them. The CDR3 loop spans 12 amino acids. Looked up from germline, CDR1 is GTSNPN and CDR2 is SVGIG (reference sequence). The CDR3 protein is CAWSVLGVPQYF. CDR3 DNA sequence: TGTGCCTGGAGTGTACTCGGGGTCCCGCAGTACTTC.

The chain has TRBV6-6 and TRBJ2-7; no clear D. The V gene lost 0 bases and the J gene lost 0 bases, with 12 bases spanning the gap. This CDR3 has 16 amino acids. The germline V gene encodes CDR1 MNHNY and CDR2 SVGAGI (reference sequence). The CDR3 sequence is CASSYSKRRHSYEQYF. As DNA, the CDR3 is TGTGCCAGCAGTTACTCGAAACGGCGGCACTCCTACGAGCAGTACTTC.

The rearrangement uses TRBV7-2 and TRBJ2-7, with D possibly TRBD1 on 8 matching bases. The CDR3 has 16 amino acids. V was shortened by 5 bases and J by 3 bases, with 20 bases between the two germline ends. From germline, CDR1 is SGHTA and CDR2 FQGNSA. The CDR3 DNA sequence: TGTGCCAGCAGCACAGCGGGGACAGGTTCCTTCTACGAGCAGTACTTC. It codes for CASSTAGTGSFYEQYF.

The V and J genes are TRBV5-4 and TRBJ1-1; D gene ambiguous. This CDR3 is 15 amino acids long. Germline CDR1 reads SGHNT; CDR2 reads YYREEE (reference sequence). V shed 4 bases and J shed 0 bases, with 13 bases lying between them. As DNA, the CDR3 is TGTGCCAGCAGCCCCCGACACGTTCTGAACACTGAAGCTTTCTTT. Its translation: CASSPRHVLNTEAFF.

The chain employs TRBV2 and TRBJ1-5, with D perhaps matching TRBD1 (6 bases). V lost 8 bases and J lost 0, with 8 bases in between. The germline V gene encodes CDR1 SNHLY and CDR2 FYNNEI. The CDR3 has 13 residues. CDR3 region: CASRQDSNQPQHF. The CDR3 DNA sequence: TGTGCCAGCCGACAGGATAGCAATCAGCCCCAGCATTTT.

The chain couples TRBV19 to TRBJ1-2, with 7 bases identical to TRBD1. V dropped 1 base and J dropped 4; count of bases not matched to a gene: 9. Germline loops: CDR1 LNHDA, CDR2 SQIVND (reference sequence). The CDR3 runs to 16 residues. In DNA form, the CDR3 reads TGTGCCAGTAGTATAGGGGGGACAGAATCCATCTATGGCTACACCTTC. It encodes CASSIGGTESIYGYTF.

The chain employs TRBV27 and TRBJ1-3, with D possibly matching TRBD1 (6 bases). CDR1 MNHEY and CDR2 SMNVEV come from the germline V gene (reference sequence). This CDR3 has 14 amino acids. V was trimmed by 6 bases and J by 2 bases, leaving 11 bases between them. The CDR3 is CASRRTGTGNTIYF. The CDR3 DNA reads TGTGCCAGCAGGAGAACAGGGACTGGAAACACCATATATTTT.

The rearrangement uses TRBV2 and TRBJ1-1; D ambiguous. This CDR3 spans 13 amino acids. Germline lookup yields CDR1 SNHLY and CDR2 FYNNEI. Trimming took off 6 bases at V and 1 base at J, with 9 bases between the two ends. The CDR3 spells CASSGSANTEAFF. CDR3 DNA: TGTGCCAGCAGCGGGTCAGCGAACACTGAAGCTTTCTTT.

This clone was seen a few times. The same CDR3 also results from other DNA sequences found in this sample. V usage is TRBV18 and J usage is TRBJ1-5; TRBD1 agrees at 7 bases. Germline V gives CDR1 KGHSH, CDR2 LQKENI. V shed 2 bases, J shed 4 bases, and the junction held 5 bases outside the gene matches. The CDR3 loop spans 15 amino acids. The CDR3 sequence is CASSPAAGGNQPQHF. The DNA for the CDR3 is TGTGCCAGCTCACCAGCGGCAGGGGGAAATCAGCCCCAGCATTTT.

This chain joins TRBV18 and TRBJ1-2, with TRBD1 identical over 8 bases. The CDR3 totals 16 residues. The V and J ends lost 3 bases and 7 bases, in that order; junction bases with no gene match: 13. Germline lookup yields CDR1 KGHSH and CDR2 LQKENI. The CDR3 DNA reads TGTGCCAGCTCACCGATTGGGGCAGGGGGCGCAGTTGGCTACACCTTC. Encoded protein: CASSPIGAGGAVGYTF.

This CDR3 is CASSQDGRTSGILWNEQFF. CDR3 nucleotides: TGTGCCAGCAGCCAAGATGGGCGGACTAGCGGGATTCTTTGGAATGAGCAGTTCTTC. V usage is TRBV14 and J usage is TRBJ2-1, with 12 bases matching TRBD2. Germline loops: CDR1 SGHDN, CDR2 FVKESK. The V gene end was trimmed by 0 bases and the J gene end by 7 bases; junction bases not matched to a gene: 13. This CDR3 spans 19 amino acids.

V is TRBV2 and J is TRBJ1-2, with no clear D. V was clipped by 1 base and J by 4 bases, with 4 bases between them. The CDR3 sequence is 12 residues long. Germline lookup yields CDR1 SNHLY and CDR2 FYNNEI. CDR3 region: CASSEVAYGYTF. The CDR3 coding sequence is TGTGCCAGCAGTGAAGTGGCCTATGGCTACACCTTC.

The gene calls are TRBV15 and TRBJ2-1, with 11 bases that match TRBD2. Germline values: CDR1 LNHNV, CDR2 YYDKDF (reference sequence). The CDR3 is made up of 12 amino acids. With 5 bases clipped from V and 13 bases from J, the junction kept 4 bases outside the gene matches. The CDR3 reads CATSLTSGSQFF. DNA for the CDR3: TGTGCCACCAGCCTCACTAGCGGGAGTCAGTTCTTC.

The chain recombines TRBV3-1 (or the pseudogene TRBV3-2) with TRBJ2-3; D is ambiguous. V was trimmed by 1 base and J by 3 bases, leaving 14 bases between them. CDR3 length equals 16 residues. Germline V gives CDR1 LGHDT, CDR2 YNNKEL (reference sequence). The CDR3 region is CASSQASLPGTDTQYF. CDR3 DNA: TGTGCCAGCAGCCAAGCTTCCTTACCCGGGACAGATACGCAGTATTTT.

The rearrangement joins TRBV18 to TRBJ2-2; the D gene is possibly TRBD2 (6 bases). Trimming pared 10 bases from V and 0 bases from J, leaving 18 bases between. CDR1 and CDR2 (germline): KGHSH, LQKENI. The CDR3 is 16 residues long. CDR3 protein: CAIALGRDTNTGELFF. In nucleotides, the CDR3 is TGTGCCATCGCGCTTGGGCGGGATACGAACACCGGGGAGCTGTTTTTT.

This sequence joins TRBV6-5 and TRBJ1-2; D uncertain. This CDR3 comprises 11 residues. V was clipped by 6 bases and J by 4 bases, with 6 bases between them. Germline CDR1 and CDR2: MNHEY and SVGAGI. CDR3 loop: CASRHSYGYTF. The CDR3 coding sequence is TGTGCCAGCAGGCACAGCTATGGCTACACCTTC.

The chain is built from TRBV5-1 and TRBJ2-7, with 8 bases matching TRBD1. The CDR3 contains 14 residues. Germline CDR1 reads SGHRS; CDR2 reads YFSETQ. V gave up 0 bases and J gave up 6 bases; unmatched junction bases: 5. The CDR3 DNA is TGCGCCAGCAGCTTGGATCAGGGGGCCAGCGAGCAGTACTTC. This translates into CASSLDQGASEQYF.

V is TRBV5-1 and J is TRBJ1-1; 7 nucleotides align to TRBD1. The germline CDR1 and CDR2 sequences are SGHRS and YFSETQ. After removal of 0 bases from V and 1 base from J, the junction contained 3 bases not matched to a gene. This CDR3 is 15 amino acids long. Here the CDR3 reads CASSLVGGPNTEAFF. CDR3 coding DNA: TGCGCCAGCAGCTTGGTAGGGGGCCCGAACACTGAAGCTTTCTTT.

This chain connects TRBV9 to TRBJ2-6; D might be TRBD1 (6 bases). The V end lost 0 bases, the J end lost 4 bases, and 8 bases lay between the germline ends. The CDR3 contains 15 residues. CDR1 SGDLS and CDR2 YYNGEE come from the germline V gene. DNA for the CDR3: TGTGCCAGCAGCGTAGCAGGGGCCGGGGCCAACGTCCTGACTTTC. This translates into CASSVAGAGANVLTF.

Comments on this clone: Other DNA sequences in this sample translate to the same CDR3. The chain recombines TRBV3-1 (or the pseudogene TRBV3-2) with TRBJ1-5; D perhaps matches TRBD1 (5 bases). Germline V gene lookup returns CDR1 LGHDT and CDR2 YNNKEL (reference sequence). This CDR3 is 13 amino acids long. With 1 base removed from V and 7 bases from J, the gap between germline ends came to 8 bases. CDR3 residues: CASSQVGAQPQHF. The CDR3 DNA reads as TGTGCCAGCAGCCAAGTAGGGGCGCAGCCCCAGCATTTT.

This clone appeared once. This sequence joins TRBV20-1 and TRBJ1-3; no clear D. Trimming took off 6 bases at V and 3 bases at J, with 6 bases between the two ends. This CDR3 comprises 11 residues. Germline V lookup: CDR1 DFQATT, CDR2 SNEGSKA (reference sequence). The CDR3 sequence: CSAAGGNTIYF. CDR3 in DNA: TGCAGTGCCGCAGGTGGAAACACCATATATTTT.

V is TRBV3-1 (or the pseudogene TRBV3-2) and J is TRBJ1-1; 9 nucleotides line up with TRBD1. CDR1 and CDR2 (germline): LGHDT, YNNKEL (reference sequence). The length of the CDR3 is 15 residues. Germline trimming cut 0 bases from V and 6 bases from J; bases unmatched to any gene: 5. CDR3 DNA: TGTGCCAGCAGCCAAGATTACAGGGGGCCTTCTGAAGCTTTCTTT. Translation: CASSQDYRGPSEAFF.

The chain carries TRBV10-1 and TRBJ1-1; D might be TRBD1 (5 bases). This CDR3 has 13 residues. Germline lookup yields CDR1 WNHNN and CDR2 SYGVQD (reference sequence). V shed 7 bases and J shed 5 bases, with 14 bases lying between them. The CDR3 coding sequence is TGCGCCAGCAAGGCCCTGGGGGGGACTGAAGCTTTCTTT. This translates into CASKALGGTEAFF.

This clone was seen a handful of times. The CDR3 protein is CASSYRVNQPQHF. For the CDR3, the DNA is TGTGCCAGCAGTTACAGAGTGAATCAGCCCCAGCATTTT. The chain has TRBV6-5 and TRBJ1-5; the D is unclear. The germline V gene has CDR1 MNHEY and CDR2 SVGAGI. The CDR3 spans 13 residues. V was shortened by 2 bases and J by 4 bases, with 6 bases between the two germline ends.